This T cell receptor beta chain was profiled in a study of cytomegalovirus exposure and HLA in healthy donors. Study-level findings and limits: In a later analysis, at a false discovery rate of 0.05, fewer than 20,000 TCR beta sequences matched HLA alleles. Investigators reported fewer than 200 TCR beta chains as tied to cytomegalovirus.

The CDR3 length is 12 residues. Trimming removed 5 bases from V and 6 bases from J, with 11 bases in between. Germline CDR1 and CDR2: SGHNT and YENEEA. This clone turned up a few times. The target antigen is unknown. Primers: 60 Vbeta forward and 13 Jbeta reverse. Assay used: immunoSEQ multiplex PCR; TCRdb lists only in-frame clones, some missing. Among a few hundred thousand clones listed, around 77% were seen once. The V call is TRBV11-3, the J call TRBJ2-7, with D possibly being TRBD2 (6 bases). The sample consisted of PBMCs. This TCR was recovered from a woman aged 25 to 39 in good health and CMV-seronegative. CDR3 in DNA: TGTGCCAGCAGCCCATCAGCGGGCGAGCAGTACTTC. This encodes CASSPSAGEQYF.